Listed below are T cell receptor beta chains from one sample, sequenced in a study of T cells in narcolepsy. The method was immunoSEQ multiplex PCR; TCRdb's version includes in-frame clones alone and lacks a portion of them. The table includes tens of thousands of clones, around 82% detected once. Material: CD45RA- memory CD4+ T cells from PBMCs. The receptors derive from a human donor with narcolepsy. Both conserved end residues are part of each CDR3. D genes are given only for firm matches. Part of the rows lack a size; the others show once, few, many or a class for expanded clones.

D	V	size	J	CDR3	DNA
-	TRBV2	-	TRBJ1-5	CASSESDRGQPQHF	TGTGCCAGCAGTGAAAGTGACAGAGGGCAGCCCCAGCATTTT
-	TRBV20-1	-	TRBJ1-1	CSARKATEAFF	TGCAGTGCTAGAAAAGCCACTGAAGCTTTCTTT
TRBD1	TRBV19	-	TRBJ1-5	CASSIGGQGTNQPQHF	TGTGCCAGTAGTATTGGGGGACAGGGAACCAATCAGCCCCAGCATTTT
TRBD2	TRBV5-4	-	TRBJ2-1	CASSLSGGYYNEQFF	TGTGCCAGCAGCTTGAGCGGGGGGTACTACAATGAGCAGTTCTTC
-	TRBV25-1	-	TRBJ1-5	CASSEFGGNQPQHF	TGTGCCAGCAGTGAATTTGGTGGTAATCAGCCCCAGCATTTT
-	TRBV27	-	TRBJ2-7	CASSERLVRGAGEQYF	TGTGCCAGCAGTGAGCGACTAGTTAGAGGGGCGGGCGAGCAGTACTTC
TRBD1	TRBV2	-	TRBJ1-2	CASSRDRGNGYTF	TGTGCCAGCAGTAGGGACAGGGGAAACGGCTACACCTTC
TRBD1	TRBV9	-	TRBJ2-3	CASSVAGGAGADTQYF	TGTGCCAGCAGCGTAGCAGGGGGCGCTGGGGCAGATACGCAGTATTTT
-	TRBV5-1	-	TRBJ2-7	CASSPRRGVGTYEQYF	TGCGCCAGCAGCCCTCGAAGGGGGGTCGGAACCTACGAGCAGTACTTC
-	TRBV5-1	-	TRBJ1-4	CASSSHGENEKLFF	TGCGCCAGCAGCTCCCACGGGGAGAATGAAAAACTGTTTTTT
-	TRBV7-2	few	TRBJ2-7	CASTLGKGYEQYF	TGTGCCAGCACCCTAGGTAAGGGTTACGAGCAGTACTTC
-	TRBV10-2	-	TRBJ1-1	CASIGGQTEAFF	TGCGCCAGCATTGGGGGGCAAACTGAAGCTTTCTTT
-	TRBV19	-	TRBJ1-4	CASSITSAEVGEKLFF	TGTGCCAGTAGTATCACTTCGGCGGAGGTAGGGGAAAAACTGTTTTTT
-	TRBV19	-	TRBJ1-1	CASLRDGWVNTEAFF	TGTGCCAGCCTCCGCGATGGATGGGTGAACACTGAAGCTTTCTTT
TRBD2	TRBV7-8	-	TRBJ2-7	CASSLEAGVYEQYF	TGTGCCAGCAGCTTAGAAGCGGGGGTCTACGAGCAGTACTTC
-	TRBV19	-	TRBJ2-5	CASSKRETQYF	TGTGCCAGTAGTAAGAGAGAGACCCAGTACTTC
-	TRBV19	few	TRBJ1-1	CASSIGRGAWTEAFF	TGTGCCAGTAGTATAGGGCGTGGGGCTTGGACTGAAGCTTTCTTT
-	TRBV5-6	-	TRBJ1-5	CASSRRGNQPQHF	TGTGCCAGCAGCCGGCGGGGAAATCAGCCCCAGCATTTT
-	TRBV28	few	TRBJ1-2	CASSRPGGNYGYTF	TGTGCCAGCAGTCGCCCCGGGGGGAACTATGGCTACACCTTC
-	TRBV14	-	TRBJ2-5	CASSQDPPHVQYF	TGTGCCAGCAGCCAAGATCCCCCTCATGTCCAGTACTTC
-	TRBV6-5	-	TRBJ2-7	CASSRGGGYEQYF	TGTGCCAGCAGTCGAGGGGGGGGCTACGAGCAGTACTTC
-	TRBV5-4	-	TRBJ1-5	CASSLDNQPQHF	TGTGCCAGCAGCTTGGACAATCAGCCCCAGCATTTT
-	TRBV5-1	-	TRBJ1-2	CASSLWEGSYGYTF	TGCGCCAGCAGCTTGTGGGAGGGCTCGTATGGCTACACCTTC
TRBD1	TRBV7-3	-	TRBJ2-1	CASSSTGGKMDEQFF	TGTGCCAGCAGCTCGACAGGGGGTAAGATGGATGAGCAGTTCTTC
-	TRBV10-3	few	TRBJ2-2	CAISGGPGELFF	TGTGCCATCAGTGGTGGGCCCGGGGAGCTGTTTTTT
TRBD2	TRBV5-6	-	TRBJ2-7	CASSLPLAGVKDEQYF	TGTGCCAGCAGCCTACCCCTAGCGGGGGTGAAAGACGAGCAGTACTTC
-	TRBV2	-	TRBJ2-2	CASSPTGATGELFF	TGTGCCAGCAGTCCTACAGGAGCCACCGGGGAGCTGTTTTTT
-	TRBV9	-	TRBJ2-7	CASSPRGVVSYEQYF	TGTGCCAGCAGCCCTCGAGGGGTAGTAAGCTACGAGCAGTACTTC
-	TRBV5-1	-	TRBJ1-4	CASSLGGVTNEKLFF	TGCGCCAGCAGCTTGGGGGGAGTAACTAATGAAAAACTGTTTTTT
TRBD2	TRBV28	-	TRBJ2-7	CASSRTGGRSYEQYF	TGTGCCAGCAGTCGGACGGGGGGACGTTCCTACGAGCAGTACTTC
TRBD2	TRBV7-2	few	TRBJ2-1	CASSPLAGGSLF	TGTGCCAGCAGCCCCCTAGCGGGGGGAAGCCTCTTC
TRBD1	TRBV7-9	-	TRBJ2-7	CASSQTGGVNEQYF	TGTGCCAGCAGCCAGACAGGGGGTGTCAACGAGCAGTACTTC
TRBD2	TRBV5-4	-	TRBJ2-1	CAGSERGRNEQFF	TGTGCCGGATCCGAGCGGGGGCGCAATGAGCAGTTCTTC
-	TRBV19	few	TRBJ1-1	CASSIGGTVNTEAFF	TGTGCCAGTAGTATAGGGGGGACGGTGAACACTGAAGCTTTCTTT
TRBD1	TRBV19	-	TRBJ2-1	CASSMAKTGSSYNEQFF	TGTGCCAGTAGTATGGCTAAGACAGGGAGCTCCTACAATGAGCAGTTCTTC
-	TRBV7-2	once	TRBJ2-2	CASRGQPTGELFF	TGTGCCAGCAGGGGCCAGCCCACCGGGGAGCTGTTTTTT
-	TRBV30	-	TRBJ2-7	CAWSSGMVQYF	TGTGCCTGGAGTTCCGGAATGGTACAGTACTTC
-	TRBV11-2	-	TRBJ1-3	CASSLDVRGAGGNTIYF	TGTGCCAGCAGCTTAGATGTTCGAGGAGCGGGAGGAAACACCATATATTTT
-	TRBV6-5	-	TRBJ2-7	CASGRDEQYF	TGTGCCAGCGGCAGGGACGAGCAGTACTTC
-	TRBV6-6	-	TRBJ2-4	CASREGPKNIQYF	TGTGCCAGCAGGGAAGGCCCCAAAAACATTCAGTACTTC
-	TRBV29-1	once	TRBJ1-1	CSVEPGPRGTEAFF	TGCAGCGTTGAACCCGGACCGCGGGGCACTGAAGCTTTCTTT
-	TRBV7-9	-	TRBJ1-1	CASSASGNTEAFF	TGTGCCAGCAGCGCGTCGGGGAACACTGAAGCTTTCTTT
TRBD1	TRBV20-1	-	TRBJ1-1	CSARQGLRAFF	TGCAGTGCTCGACAGGGTTTGAGGGCTTTCTTT